A single sample is the source of the 29 T cell receptor beta chains below, sequenced in a study of CD8+ T cells in alopecia areata (dated by TCRdb to 2016 to 2019). The time point label, read with the paper, signifies: baseline before oral tofacitinib. The library was obtained by the immunoSEQ multiplex PCR assay. To provide template for TCR sequencing, every sample had RNA extracted and reverse transcribed into cDNA. TCRdb provides this immuneACCESS table in a form limited to in-frame rearrangements. Some clones are lacking; in checked studies, under half of them reflect an unresolved V gene, and why the rest are absent is not known. The sample table records roughly 140,000 clones; less than 65% of these occur just once. The ten biggest clones cover approximately 19% of the sample. This material consisted of CD8+ T cells sorted from blood, taken at week 0. Receptor source: a human donor with alopecia areata.

V gene TRBV4-1 combines with J gene TRBJ2-2; no definite D call. The CDR3 spans 14 residues. CDR1 and CDR2 from the germline V gene are MGHRA and YSYEKL. The germline V and J ends were trimmed by 1 base and 7 bases, with 10 bases remaining between them. The CDR3 reads CASSQVSGNGELFF. The CDR3 DNA is TGCGCCAGCAGCCAAGTATCCGGTAACGGGGAGCTGTTTTTT.

This clone was detected only a few times. The chain joins TRBV4-3 to TRBJ2-1; perhaps TRBD1 as D (6 bases). V was pared by 0 bases and J by 8 bases, with 20 bases between. CDR1 and CDR2 from the germline V gene are LGHNA and YSLEER. The CDR3 loop spans 17 amino acids. This chain's CDR3 is CASSQDAAGAQVDEQFF. The CDR3 region has the DNA TGCGCCAGCAGCCAAGACGCAGCAGGGGCTCAGGTTGATGAGCAGTTCTTC.

This clone was seen just once. The chain recombines TRBV7-8 with TRBJ2-1; a possible D gene is TRBD2 (6 bases). Germline loops: CDR1 SGHVS, CDR2 FQNEAQ. This CDR3 is 13 amino acids long. Trimming took 1 base from V and 14 from J, leaving 15 bases between them. The CDR3 region has the DNA TGTGCCAGCAGCTTAGGGGGAAAGGAGGGAAAGTTCTTC. Its protein product is CASSLGGKEGKFF.

This rearrangement joins TRBV28 to TRBJ1-5, with a weak D call TRBD1 (5 bases). Germline V gene lookup returns CDR1 MDHEN and CDR2 SYDVKM. Trimming cost V 6 bases and J 3 bases, with 15 bases left between them. This CDR3 has 15 amino acids. The CDR3 protein is CASSPLGENNQPQHF. CDR3 nucleotides: TGTGCCAGCAGCCCTCTAGGGGAAAACAATCAGCCCCAGCATTTT.

The chain employs TRBV6-1 and TRBJ1-5; D is undetermined. Germline CDR1 and CDR2: MNHNS and SASEGT. V was clipped by 4 bases and J by 7 bases, with 17 bases between them. The CDR3 totals 15 residues. CDR3 amino acids: CASSGSRYNRQPQHF. The CDR3 DNA is TGTGCCAGCAGTGGATCCCGATATAATCGCCAGCCCCAGCATTTT.

In this sample, this clone turned up a few times. The chain links TRBV9 to TRBJ2-5; TRBD2 matches at 8 bases. V was clipped by 4 bases and J by 1 base; unmatched bases: 6. Germline assignment: CDR1 SGDLS and CDR2 YYNGEE. The CDR3 is 15 residues long. This CDR3 reads CASSTSGGIQETQYF. In nucleotides, the CDR3 is TGTGCCAGCAGCACCAGCGGGGGCATCCAAGAGACCCAGTACTTC. Full variable domain (outside the CDR3, taken from reference TRBV9 and TRBJ2-5): DSGVTQTPKHLITATGQRVTLRCSPRSGDLSVYWYQQSLDQGLQFLIQYYNGEERAKGNILERFSAQQFPDLHSELNLSSLELGDSALYFCASSTSGGIQETQYFGPGTRLLVL.

This clone was found a few times. The rearrangement links TRBV19 to TRBJ1-1; 7 bases map to TRBD1. The CDR3 has 11 amino acids. V shed 11 bases and J 5 bases; nucleotides not matched to a gene: 5. Germline loops: CDR1 LNHDA, CDR2 SQIVND (reference sequence). The CDR3 DNA reads TGTGCCTGTTCAGGGGGGACTGAAGCTTTCTTT. Protein sequence: CACSGGTEAFF.

This clone was observed once. The chain combines TRBV30 with TRBJ1-3; D is undetermined. V dropped 4 bases and J dropped 0 bases, with 7 bases sitting between them. Germline V gene lookup returns CDR1 GTSNPN and CDR2 SVGIG (reference sequence). CDR3 size: 13 residues. The CDR3 region is CAWNYGSGNTIYF. The DNA of the CDR3 is TGTGCCTGGAACTACGGCTCTGGAAACACCATATATTTT.

The chain joins TRBV9 to TRBJ2-1, with TRBD1 identical over 9 bases. Trimming took 3 bases from V and 9 from J; bases not matched to a gene: 4. CDR3 length: 13 amino acids. Germline values: CDR1 SGDLS, CDR2 YYNGEE. CDR3 in amino acids: CASSAGQGGEQFF. CDR3 in DNA: TGTGCCAGCAGCGCGGGACAGGGCGGTGAGCAGTTCTTC.

Turning to this clone: Other nucleotide sequences from this sample produce the same CDR3. The chain couples TRBV19 to TRBJ1-6; D ambiguous. Germline CDR1 reads LNHDA; CDR2 reads SQIVND (reference sequence). Trimming left V 3 bases short and J 6 bases short, with 3 bases between. This CDR3 has 12 amino acids. The CDR3 protein is CASSIGNSPLHF. For the CDR3, the DNA is TGTGCCAGTAGTATTGGTAATTCACCCCTCCACTTT. Full variable domain (outside the CDR3, taken from reference TRBV19 and TRBJ1-6): DGGITQSPKYLFRKEGQNVTLSCEQNLNHDAMYWYRQDPGQGLRLIYYSQIVNDFQKGDIAEGYSVSREKKESFPLTVTSAQKNPTAFYLCASSIGNSPLHFGNGTRLTVT.

The CDR3 sequence: CATPGPSTGELFF. Written as DNA, the CDR3 is TGTGCCACCCCCGGACCCTCCACCGGGGAGCTGTTTTTT. The rearrangement uses TRBV11-2 and TRBJ2-2, with unresolved D. V was trimmed by 10 bases and J by 4 bases, leaving 13 bases between them. The CDR3 extends over 13 amino acids. CDR1 is SGHAT and CDR2 is FQNNGV in the germline V gene.

This clone was seen only a few times. The gene calls are TRBV9 and TRBJ1-5; possibly TRBD1 for D (6 bases). The CDR3 loop spans 14 amino acids. Germline CDR1 SGDLS, CDR2 YYNGEE. V was clipped by 0 bases and J by 2 bases, with 6 bases between them. The CDR3 reads CASSVGQGNQPQHF. In nucleotides, the CDR3 is TGTGCCAGCAGCGTAGGACAGGGCAATCAGCCCCAGCATTTT.

A note on this clone: The sample holds other DNA sequences that translate to the same CDR3. The J gene is TRBJ2-7, the V gene TRBV30; D ambiguous. Per germline, CDR1 GTSNPN and CDR2 SVGIG (reference sequence). The CDR3 loop spans 12 amino acids. Trimming left V 0 bases short and J 3 bases short, with 6 bases between. CDR3 loop: CAWSVLGYEQYF. In DNA form, the CDR3 reads TGTGCCTGGAGTGTACTCGGCTACGAGCAGTACTTC.

V and J are TRBV9 and TRBJ1-3, with TRBD1 matching over 7 bases. V was clipped by 0 bases and J by 4 bases; unmatched bases: 1. Germline-derived CDR1 and CDR2 are SGDLS and YYNGEE. This CDR3 region has 14 residues. The CDR3 spells CASSVGTGGNTIYF. DNA of the CDR3: TGTGCCAGCAGCGTAGGGACAGGCGGAAACACCATATATTTT.

This sequence joins TRBV7-2 and TRBJ2-7, with D unclear. Germline lookup yields CDR1 SGHTA and CDR2 FQGNSA. V lost 5 bases and J lost 2, with 22 bases in between. The CDR3 consists of 17 residues. This CDR3 is CASSPTSKQYWAYEQYF. In DNA form, the CDR3 reads TGTGCCAGCAGCCCAACCTCTAAGCAGTACTGGGCCTACGAGCAGTACTTC.

The chain combines TRBV30 with TRBJ1-4; TRBD1 is a possible D gene (5 bases). The CDR3 spans 14 residues. V lost 2 bases to trimming and J lost 8 bases, with 15 bases between them. Germline V gene sequence: CDR1 GTSNPN, CDR2 SVGIG (reference sequence). CDR3 residues: CAWSSGPRGEKLFF. CDR3 bases: TGTGCCTGGAGTTCGGGGCCGCGAGGGGAAAAACTGTTTTTT.

There are a few counts of this clone. The chain is built from TRBV29-1 and TRBJ2-2; no definite D call. Trimming stripped 4 bases from V and 5 bases from J, with 5 bases between. Germline CDR1 and CDR2: SQVTM and ANQGSEA. The length of the CDR3 is 11 residues. CDR3 nucleotides: TGCAGCGTTGGTTTGACCGGGGAGCTGTTTTTT. Translation: CSVGLTGELFF.

V is TRBV6-5 and J is TRBJ1-4, with TRBD1 matching 7 bases. The V segment lost 2 bases and the J segment 0 bases; nucleotides outside the gene matches: 0. Germline V CDR1 and CDR2: MNHEY, SVGAGI. This CDR3 has 15 amino acids. CDR3 DNA: TGTGCCAGCAGTTACGGGACAGCAACTAATGAAAAACTGTTTTTT. It codes for CASSYGTATNEKLFF.

The V gene is TRBV4-3, the J gene TRBJ2-7; the D gene is possibly TRBD2 (6 bases). Deletions cut 1 base from V and 3 bases from J, with 10 bases between. Germline CDR1 and CDR2: LGHNA and YSLEER. The CDR3 consists of 14 residues. Here the CDR3 reads CASSQGLGNYEQYF. The CDR3, as DNA: TGCGCCAGCAGCCAAGGACTAGGTAACTACGAGCAGTACTTC.

This chain uses TRBV7-2 with TRBJ1-2; D is perhaps TRBD1 (5 bases). Germline CDR1 reads SGHTA; CDR2 reads FQGNSA. V lost 5 bases and J lost 7, with 17 bases in between. The CDR3 spans 14 residues. CDR3 in amino acids: CASSLVGEGFGYTF. CDR3 sequence (DNA): TGTGCCAGCAGCCTGGTTGGGGAGGGGTTTGGCTACACCTTC.

This chain uses TRBV6-5 with TRBJ1-1; D ambiguous. The CDR3 is 13 amino acids. V was trimmed by 7 bases and J by 1 base, leaving 10 bases between them. Germline values: CDR1 MNHEY, CDR2 SVGAGI. The CDR3 bases are TGTGCCAGCACGTCACAGCCGAACACTGAAGCTTTCTTT. Translated, it gives CASTSQPNTEAFF.

This clone has just a few counts. The chain carries TRBV7-2 and TRBJ2-2; D call uncertain. This CDR3 has 12 residues. Germline CDR1 SGHTA, CDR2 FQGNSA. Trimming took off 3 bases at V and 7 bases at J, with 6 bases between the two ends. The CDR3 nucleotides are TGTGCCAGCAGCTTTGGCGGCGGGGAGCTGTTTTTT. Translation: CASSFGGGELFF.

The chain recombines TRBV27 with TRBJ2-3, with D hard to call. Germline CDR1 MNHEY, CDR2 SMNVEV (reference sequence). This CDR3 spans 14 amino acids. Trimming shortened V by 6 bases and J by 5 bases, and 15 bases separated the two germline ends. CDR3 region: CASRHETWGDTQYF. CDR3 bases: TGTGCCAGCAGGCATGAAACATGGGGAGATACGCAGTATTTT.

This clone was observed a single time. V and J are TRBV4-3 and TRBJ2-5, with a possible D match to TRBD1 (8 bases). V lost 1 base to trimming and J lost 1 base, with 13 bases between them. The CDR3 runs 16 residues. CDR1 is LGHNA and CDR2 is YSLEER in the germline V gene. CDR3 protein: CASSQGTGGAQETQYF. The CDR3 DNA follows: TGCGCCAGCAGCCAAGGAACAGGGGGGGCCCAAGAGACCCAGTACTTC.

This clone was observed a few times. The J gene is TRBJ1-4, the V gene TRBV7-9, with D possibly being TRBD1 (5 bases). Germline CDR1 reads SEHNR; CDR2 reads FQNEAQ (reference sequence). This CDR3 is 13 amino acids long. Trimming took 4 bases from V and 12 from J, leaving 15 bases between them. CDR3 DNA: TGTGCCAGCAGCTCCCAAACAGGACTACAACTGTTTTTT. It yields the protein CASSSQTGLQLFF.

This clone has more than one count but fewer than ten. The V and J genes are TRBV29-1 and TRBJ2-6; D call uncertain. The V gene lost 0 bases and the J gene lost 0 bases, with 6 bases spanning the gap. The CDR3 is 15 amino acids. Germline CDR1 is SQVTM and CDR2 is ANQGSEA. This chain's CDR3 is CSVEEGHSGANVLTF. CDR3 nucleotides: TGCAGCGTTGAAGAAGGTCACTCTGGGGCCAACGTCCTGACTTTC.

This chain joins TRBV5-6 and TRBJ2-7; D possibly corresponds to TRBD2 (5 bases). This CDR3 has 14 amino acids. V dropped 0 bases and J dropped 6 bases, with 13 bases sitting between them. Germline V gene sequence: CDR1 SGHDT, CDR2 YYEEEE. The DNA for the CDR3 is TGTGCCAGCAGCTTGGCGGGGTACCGCGGCGAGCAGTACTTC. Translation gives CASSLAGYRGEQYF. The whole variable domain, remainder taken from reference TRBV5-6 and TRBJ2-7, is DAGVTQSPTHLIKTRGQQVTLRCSPKSGHDTVSWYQQALGQGPQFIFQYYEEEERQRGNFPDRFSGHQFPNYSSELNVNALLLGDSALYLCASSLAGYRGEQYFGPGTRLTVT.

The genes are TRBV9 and TRBJ1-2, with TRBD1 identical over 10 bases. V lost 4 bases to trimming and J lost 2 bases; unmatched junction nucleotides: 8. This CDR3 spans 16 amino acids. Looked up from germline, CDR1 is SGDLS and CDR2 is YYNGEE. The CDR3 nucleotides are TGTGCCAGCAGCTCAACTCCGGGACAGGGGAACTATGGCTACACCTTC. It is translated as CASSSTPGQGNYGYTF.

J is TRBJ1-1 and V is TRBV27; possible D gene TRBD1, 5 bases. V gave up 7 bases and J gave up 3 bases, with 12 bases separating them. Germline assignment: CDR1 MNHEY and CDR2 SMNVEV (reference sequence). The length of the CDR3 is 13 residues. The CDR3 DNA sequence: TGTGCCAGCACTTCAACGGGACACACTGAAGCTTTCTTT. Protein product: CASTSTGHTEAFF.